Shown below are 20 T cell receptor beta chains from a single sample sequenced in a study of monozygotic twins with inflammatory bowel disease. One entry per CDR3 protein, without DNA, is what TCRdb gives after re-calling the 5' RACE reads. The record lists a few hundred thousand distinct CDR3 sequences, of which the ten most abundant hold approximately 2.8%. The specimen sequenced was blood. The receptor source for this set is a human donor with ulcerative colitis or Crohn's disease, or a healthy co-twin of an affected twin (not recorded which).

This chain uses TRBV7-9 with TRBJ2-2; the TRBD1 assignment by TCRdb is unverifiable without DNA. The CDR3 is 15 amino acids. The V gene's germline CDR1 is SEHNR and CDR2 FQNEAQ (reference sequence). CDR3 sequence reads: CASSFWTGVDGELFF.

V and J are TRBV24-1 and TRBJ2-3; TCRdb's D call of TRBD2 is untestable without DNA. From germline, CDR1 is KGHDR and CDR2 SFDVKD. This CDR3 comprises 16 residues. The CDR3 is CATPGLRGSYTDTQYF.

The gene calls are TRBV20-1 and TRBJ2-1. CDR1 is DFQATT, CDR2 SNEGSKA, per germline (reference sequence). The CDR3 length is 12 residues. The CDR3: CSARDPAYERFF.

This chain connects TRBV6-2 or TRBV6-3 to TRBJ2-1; TCRdb picks TRBD1, but there is no DNA to check that call. The CDR3 contains 17 residues. The germline gives CDR1 MNHEY, CDR2 SVGEGT. CDR3 in amino acids: CASSLLTGTEIYNEQFF.

The rearrangement links TRBV19 to TRBJ2-1. Germline assignment: CDR1 LNHDA and CDR2 SQIVND (reference sequence). CDR3 size: 12 residues. CDR3 in amino acids: CASSPEGYEQFF. Supplemented by reference TRBV19 and TRBJ2-1, the full variable domain reads DGGITQSPKYLFRKEGQNVTLSCEQNLNHDAMYWYRQDPGQGLRLIYYSQIVNDFQKGDIAEGYSVSREKKESFPLTVTSAQKNPTAFYLCASSPEGYEQFFGPGTRLTVL.

V and J are TRBV27 and TRBJ1-2; the TCRdb call, TRBD1, lacks DNA for checking. CDR1 and CDR2 from the germline V gene are MNHEY and SMNVEV (reference sequence). There are 14 residues in the CDR3. The CDR3 loop reads CASSLTGPNYGYTF.

The chain employs TRBV15 and TRBJ2-7; TCRdb selects TRBD1, and the lack of DNA leaves this call unchecked. Germline CDR1 is LNHNV and CDR2 is YYDKDF (reference sequence). This CDR3 has 14 amino acids. The CDR3 spells CATSRGQGAYEQYF.

V gene TRBV5-1 combines with J gene TRBJ2-3; TCRdb's D gene call, TRBD1, goes unchecked for lack of DNA. Germline V gene lookup returns CDR1 SGHRS and CDR2 YFSETQ. The CDR3 totals 15 residues. This CDR3 reads CASSLLGVGADTQYF.

The V and J genes are TRBV11-3 and TRBJ2-5; TCRdb lists TRBD2, though no DNA is available to test this call. CDR3 size: 13 residues. Germline lookup yields CDR1 SGHNT and CDR2 YENEEA. The CDR3 sequence is CASSLGALKTQYF.

V and J are TRBV10-3 and TRBJ1-5; TCRdb designates TRBD1, a call that cannot be tested without DNA. Germline CDR1 ENHRY, CDR2 SYGVKD. The length of the CDR3 is 14 residues. The CDR3 reads CAISPTGGNQPQHF.

This chain uses TRBV7-9 with TRBJ2-4; with no DNA, the TCRdb D assignment of TRBD1 cannot be verified. Germline loops: CDR1 SEHNR, CDR2 FQNEAQ (reference sequence). The CDR3 has 16 amino acids. Here the CDR3 reads CASSLGSGGGSDIQYF.

The chain combines TRBV5-8 with TRBJ2-1. CDR1 is SGHTS and CDR2 is YDEGEE in the germline V gene. The CDR3 runs to 12 residues. CDR3 loop: CASSWISDEQFF. Supplemented by reference TRBV5-8 and TRBJ2-1, the full variable domain reads EAGVTQSPTHLIKTRGQQATLRCSPISGHTSVYWYQQALGLGLQFLLWYDEGEERNRGNFPPRFSGRQFPNYSSELNVNALELEDSALYLCASSWISDEQFFGPGTRLTVL.

The V call is TRBV7-8, the J call TRBJ1-5. Germline V gene data show CDR1 as SGHVS and CDR2 as FQNEAQ. The CDR3 is made up of 17 amino acids. The CDR3 sequence: CASSRAGGGYSNQPQHF.

The rearrangement joins TRBV7-2 to TRBJ2-1. The CDR3 spans 14 residues. Germline V gene lookup returns CDR1 SGHTA and CDR2 FQGNSA. The CDR3: CASSSSTQYNEQFF.

V gene TRBV7-2 combines with J gene TRBJ2-1. CDR1 is SGHTA, CDR2 FQGNSA, per germline. This CDR3 is built from 13 residues. The CDR3 reads CASSLGIHNEQFF.

CDR3 protein: CSAREGSVIREQYF. This chain joins TRBV20-1 and TRBJ2-7. The CDR3 extends over 14 amino acids. Germline V lookup: CDR1 DFQATT, CDR2 SNEGSKA (reference sequence).

The V gene is TRBV6-5, the J gene TRBJ2-5; TCRdb proposes TRBD1, but this gene call is untestable without DNA. Germline lookup yields CDR1 MNHEY and CDR2 SVGAGI. CDR3 size: 15 residues. CDR3 region: CASSSGTGTGGTQYF.

The V call is TRBV7-2, the J call TRBJ1-2. The length of the CDR3 is 14 residues. CDR1 SGHTA and CDR2 FQGNSA come from the germline V gene. CDR3 in amino acids: CASSLASTSYGYTF.

The chain couples TRBV28 to TRBJ2-2; TCRdb proposes TRBD1, but this gene call is untestable without DNA. In germline, CDR1 is MDHEN, CDR2 SYDVKM. The CDR3 spans 16 residues. This CDR3 is CASSLTGTGGTGELFF. The whole variable domain, remainder taken from reference TRBV28 and TRBJ2-2, is DVKVTQSSRYLVKRTGEKVFLECVQDMDHENMFWYRQDPGLGLRLIYFSYDVKMKEKGDIPEGYSVSREKKERFSLILESASTNQTSMYLCASSLTGTGGTGELFFGEGSRLTVL.

V is TRBV4-1 and J is TRBJ2-7; without DNA, the TCRdb call of TRBD1 cannot be checked. Looked up from germline, CDR1 is MGHRA and CDR2 is YSYEKL. The CDR3 has 15 amino acids. The CDR3 is CASSQALDRRYEQYF.